This T cell receptor (beta chain) was profiled in a study of human CD8 memory T cell subsets. TCR beta libraries were made by UMI-labeled 5' RACE. TCRdb re-called the 5' RACE reads, yielding one record per CDR3 amino acid sequence without DNA. In total, the table holds roughly 3,700 distinct CDR3 sequences. This clonotype registers large (0.1 to 1%) by frequency. Germline CDR1 reads MDHEN; CDR2 reads SYDVKM. The CDR3 sequence is 16 residues long. This sequence originates from a human donor in good health. The J gene is TRBJ2-3, the V gene TRBV28. The sequenced material came from CD8+ effector memory T cells (TEM) sorted from PBMCs. The subset was: effector memory CD8 T cells, CCR7- CD45RO+ CD95+. The CDR3 reads CASSPRHLAGTDTQYF.